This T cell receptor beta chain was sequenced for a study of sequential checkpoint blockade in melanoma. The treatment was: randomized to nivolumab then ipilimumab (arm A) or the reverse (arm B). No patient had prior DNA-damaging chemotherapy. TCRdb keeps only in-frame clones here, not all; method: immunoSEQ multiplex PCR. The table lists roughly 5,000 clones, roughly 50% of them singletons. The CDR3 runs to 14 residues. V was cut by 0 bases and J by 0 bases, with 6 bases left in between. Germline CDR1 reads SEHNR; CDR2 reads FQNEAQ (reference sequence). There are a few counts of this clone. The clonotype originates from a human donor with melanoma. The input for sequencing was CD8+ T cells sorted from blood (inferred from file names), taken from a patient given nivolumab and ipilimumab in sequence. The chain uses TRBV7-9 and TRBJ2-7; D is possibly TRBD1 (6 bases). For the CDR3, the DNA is TGTGCCAGCAGCTTAGCGGACAGCTCCTACGAGCAGTACTTC. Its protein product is CASSLADSSYEQYF.